This T cell receptor beta chain is from a study of T cell responses to AZD1222 COVID-19 vaccine (TCRdb year 2021). As for the study more broadly: TCR sequencing was performed for 230 to 250 trial participants, of whom around 200 were given two doses of AZD1222 and some 26 were given two doses of MenACWY control vaccine. Trial participants were enrolled by age into subgroups of 18-55, 56-69 and 70-plus years, and around 140, 26 and 57 TCR-sequenced participants, respectively, were included in these subgroups.

From its cysteine to its phenylalanine, the CDR3 spans 17 amino acids. The sequence is cut down to CDR3 DNA, 51 bases in frame from base 1. Cut back by 1 base and 6 bases, the V and J ends lie 20 bases apart. Sequences LGHDT (CDR1) and YNNKEL (CDR2) are obtained from the germline V gene (reference sequence). The CDR3 regions of human TCRbeta chains were subjected to immunosequencing. Concerning the study's data processing: TCRs in the repertoires were matched against a reference library of SARS-CoV-2-specific TCRs that had been generated with the MIRA antigen-specificity platform. Breadth was defined as the fraction of unique TCRs that were SARS-CoV-2-associated. Depth was defined as the fraction of total T cells that were SARS-CoV-2-associated. Using the MIRA data, every spike-specific TCR was mapped to the spike region that the TCR reacted to and assigned to either a CD4 or a CD8 class. Log10-transformed breadth and depth values were compared by one-way ANOVA with Sidak's multiple comparisons tests. TCRdb took over this immuneACCESS table, retaining in-frame rearrangements with V and J assigned. Such tables are incomplete; in checked studies, under half of the missing clones stem from an unresolved V gene, and the remainder is unexplained. That table supplies the V and J calls and clone size; D and trimming were determined from the DNA. The sample table contains tens of thousands of clones; only one count was recorded for approximately 83% of them. The ten largest clones take up about 12% of the sample.

The sample's time point label is to be understood as: about 28 days (+/-7) after the second vaccine dose. AZD1222 recipients given second doses at about 4 weeks or at about 12 weeks were pooled, since spike-specific TCR depth and breadth were not found to differ between the two schedules. Vaccinee samples were obtained from the UK trials COV001 and COV002, which included a single-blind randomized controlled phase 2/3 trial of AZD1222 (ChAdOx1 nCoV-19) in healthy adults. Trial participant PBMC samples were collected at day 0 and day 28 after the second dose for TCRbeta chain sequencing. Study-level results and caveats: Reportedly, almost half of the unique spike-specific TCRs recognized epitopes lying outside the regions that are mutated in the B.1.351 and B.1.1.7 variants. Vaccine-associated CD4 TCRs spanned the whole spike protein, with dominant responses in regions 160-218 and 743-854. No day 14 peak-response samples were available, so repertoires were characterized only after the peak T cell response. Most participants were white British and females outnumbered males, and the authors suggested that clonal diversity may have been underestimated. Only five to seven AZD1222 recipients were SARS-CoV-2 seropositive at baseline, limiting conclusions about previously exposed vaccinees. After two AZD1222 doses, spike-specific TCR breadth and depth were significantly higher than at day 0 and than in MenACWY recipients. The 56-69-year group was small, and its depth increase did not reach significance, likely because of low power.

In regard to this clone: Its binding antigen is unknown. Base qualities are not recorded, but no much larger clone differs from it by a single base.

The clonotype was recovered from an adult who received the AZD1222 COVID-19 vaccine. The rearrangement combines TRBV3-1 (or the pseudogene TRBV3-2) with TRBJ2-3; TRBD2 could be the D gene, as 6 bases match. The sequencing here drew on peripheral blood, taken 28 days after the second AZD1222 dose. The nucleotides read TGTGCCAGCAGCCAAGGAGGGGCCAACTCGGGGAGGGATACGCAGTATTTT. This translates into CASSQGGANSGRDTQYF.